A single sample gave rise to the 2 T cell receptor beta chains below, sequenced in a study of cytomegalovirus exposure and HLA in healthy donors (dated by TCRdb to about 2017). Libraries were prepared through the immunoSEQ multiplex PCR assay. For the multiplex PCR, a mixture combining 60 forward primers for TCR Vbeta segments and 13 reverse primers for TCR Jbeta segments was used. TCRdb carries this immuneACCESS record with in-frame sequences only. Its versions omit some clonotypes, under half of them owing to an unresolved V gene in the studies checked, with the rest unexplained. Counted in this sample were 60,000 to 75,000 clones; roughly nine tenths of them appeared once. The ten largest clonotypes hold 12% of the sample. What was sequenced was PBMCs. These TCRs come from a woman in her thirties in good health and CMV-seropositive.

The chain uses TRBV6-1 and TRBJ1-2, with 8 bases fitting TRBD1. The V gene end was trimmed by 5 bases and the J gene end by 1 base; junction bases not matched to a gene: 6. The CDR3 contains 15 residues. The germline V gene has CDR1 MNHNS and CDR2 SASEGT. The CDR3 is CASSFTGGGNYGYTF. The CDR3 DNA follows: TGTGCCAGCAGTTTTACAGGGGGGGGTAACTATGGCTACACCTTC.

The gene calls are TRBV5-6 and TRBJ1-1; D not resolved. The ends were cut back, 1 base at V and 3 bases at J, with 10 bases in the middle. CDR1 is SGHDT, CDR2 YYEEEE, per germline. CDR3 size: 14 residues. Written as DNA, the CDR3 is TGTGCCAGCAGCTTGCGAGGGTGGGACACTGAAGCTTTCTTT. It specifies CASSLRGWDTEAFF.